The rows below give T cell receptor beta chains drawn from one sample of a study of cytomegalovirus exposure and HLA in healthy donors. The table came from immunoSEQ multiplex PCR; TCRdb's copy has only in-frame clones and leaves some out. The data show roughly 140,000 clones, roughly 80% seen once. Sequences were obtained from PBMCs. Receptor source: a male donor in good health and CMV-seronegative. Both conserved end residues are part of each CDR3. A D gene is named only where the DNA matches it firmly. Only part of the rows carry a size: once, few, many, or a class if the clone is expanded.

TRBD1	TRBV9	-	TRBJ2-2	CASSVAGQGGVGELFF	TGTGCCAGCAGCGTAGCGGGACAGGGGGGTGTCGGGGAGCTGTTTTTT
TRBD1	TRBV29-1	once	TRBJ2-3	CSLGTGVADTQYF	TGCAGCCTGGGGACAGGGGTCGCAGATACGCAGTATTTT
-	TRBV4-1	-	TRBJ2-7	CASSPMSESERPYEQYF	TGCGCCAGCAGCCCGATGAGTGAAAGCGAGAGACCCTACGAGCAGTACTTC
-	TRBV4-1	-	TRBJ1-1	CASSQVGAGRAGTEAFF	TGCGCCAGCAGCCAAGTAGGGGCAGGTCGGGCTGGTACTGAAGCTTTCTTT
-	TRBV28	-	TRBJ1-1	CASSLRESNTEAFF	TGTGCCAGCAGTTTGAGGGAGTCGAACACTGAAGCTTTCTTT
TRBD1	TRBV2	few	TRBJ2-7	CASGDSPSPEQYF	TGTGCCAGCGGGGACAGCCCCTCCCCCGAGCAGTACTTC
-	TRBV7-9	-	TRBJ1-2	CASSQTGANYGYTF	TGTGCCAGCAGCCAGACAGGAGCTAACTATGGCTACACCTTC
TRBD1	TRBV28	-	TRBJ1-5	CASSLRGTGGVEYSNQPQHF	TGTGCCAGCAGTTTACGGGGGACAGGGGGCGTAGAGTATAGCAATCAGCCCCAGCATTTT
TRBD2	TRBV9	-	TRBJ2-1	CASSSRLAGALNEQFF	TGTGCCAGCAGCTCAAGACTAGCGGGAGCATTAAATGAGCAGTTCTTC
TRBD1	TRBV29-1	-	TRBJ1-1	CSARPTGATEAFF	TGCAGCGCCCGACCGACAGGGGCCACTGAAGCTTTCTTT
-	TRBV6-6	-	TRBJ2-7	CATRLAYEQYF	TGTGCCACCCGACTAGCCTACGAGCAGTACTTC
TRBD1	TRBV28	once	TRBJ1-5	CASRVQGESNQPQHF	TGTGCCAGCAGGGTACAGGGGGAGAGCAATCAGCCCCAGCATTTT
TRBD1	TRBV16	-	TRBJ1-1	CASSHTQGALAEAFF	TGTGCCAGCAGCCACACCCAGGGGGCTCTGGCTGAAGCTTTCTTT
TRBD2	TRBV7-9	-	TRBJ2-7	CASSLTGLPYEQYF	TGTGCCAGCAGCTTAACGGGACTACCCTACGAGCAGTACTTC